This T cell receptor beta chain was recovered during a study of glioma-infiltrating T cells. The overall study: Before surgery, glioma patients received dexamethasone for at most six days. Study-wide findings and caveats: Signature shared blood CDR3 motifs were enriched in low-divergence and depleted in high-divergence patients. Very few CDR3 sequences were shared between tissue and blood.

At least ten counts were recorded for this clonotype. What it recognizes is unknown. There are 14 residues in the CDR3. Germline CDR1 is MNHNS and CDR2 is SASEGT. Deletions cut 5 bases from V and 0 bases from J, with 10 bases between. TCR alpha and beta CDR3 regions were amplified from RNA using iRepertoire nested multiplex PCR. TCRdb independently ran MiXCR on the multiplex PCR reads; one entry per CDR3 protein. The sample includes a few hundred thousand distinct CDR3 sequences, around 45% of them seen just once. The gene calls are TRBV6-1 and TRBJ1-1; a possible D gene is TRBD1 (5 bases). The TCR sequence derives from a human donor with low-grade glioma or glioblastoma, undergoing nonglioma brain surgery, or in good health (not recorded which). Input material: glioma tissue, nonneoplastic brain tissue, or PBMCs (not recorded which). The CDR3: CASSQGPVNTEAFF. CDR3 coding DNA: TGTGCCAGCAGTCAGGGACCGGTGAACACTGAAGCTTTCTTT.